The 27 T cell receptor beta chains below all came from one sample that was sequenced in a study of somatic mutations in cytotoxic T cells in rheumatoid arthritis. Assay: immunoSEQ multiplex PCR; the TCRdb copy retains only in-frame clones and omits some. The table includes about 20,000 clones, roughly 90% detected once. Sequenced sample: CD8+ T cells sorted from blood. Every receptor here comes from a man aged 35-49 years in good health.

The CDR3 sequence is CASSHTLAGGGEQYF. The CDR3 coding sequence is TGTGCCAGCAGCCACACACTAGCGGGAGGAGGAGAGCAGTACTTC. V and J are TRBV14 and TRBJ2-7, with 12 bases lining up with TRBD2. This CDR3 is built from 15 residues. Germline V gene lookup returns CDR1 SGHDN and CDR2 FVKESK. V lost 3 bases, J lost 7 bases, and 7 bases stayed unmatched.

Here the CDR3 DNA reads TGTGCCAGCAGCTCAACGGGCTTGAGGGCTGAAGCTTTCTTT. As protein: CASSSTGLRAEAFF. V gene TRBV28 combines with J gene TRBJ1-1; D unclear. V lost 6 bases to trimming and J lost 6 bases, with 17 bases between them. The CDR3 consists of 14 residues. CDR1 is MDHEN and CDR2 is SYDVKM in the germline V gene.

This clone was observed once. The chain links TRBV27 to TRBJ2-1; 13 positions agree with TRBD2. V shed 2 bases and J 6 bases; nucleotides not matched to a gene: 1. Germline V lookup: CDR1 MNHEY, CDR2 SMNVEV (reference sequence). The CDR3 sequence is 15 residues long. CDR3 amino acids: CASSLGTSGINEQFF. The CDR3, as DNA: TGTGCCAGCAGTTTAGGGACTAGCGGGATCAATGAGCAGTTCTTC.

The chain links TRBV19 to TRBJ2-1; D gene ambiguous. Germline lookup yields CDR1 LNHDA and CDR2 SQIVND (reference sequence). This CDR3 comprises 13 residues. Trimming removed 3 bases at V and 6 bases at J, with 9 bases between. This CDR3 reads CASSIGQFNEQFF. CDR3 nucleotides: TGTGCCAGTAGTATTGGCCAGTTCAATGAGCAGTTCTTC.

The gene calls are TRBV30 and TRBJ2-7, with 11 bases lining up with TRBD2. Germline V gives CDR1 GTSNPN, CDR2 SVGIG (reference sequence). Unmatched junction bases numbered 7, after V lost 1 base and J lost 8 bases. This CDR3 spans 14 amino acids. CDR3: CAWSGGTSGPQQYF. As DNA, the CDR3 is TGTGCCTGGAGTGGAGGGACTAGCGGCCCCCAGCAGTACTTC.

The CDR3 DNA reads as TGTGCCAGCAGTTGGGGGGTAAACTACGAGCAGTACTTC. It is translated as CASSWGVNYEQYF. The rearrangement links TRBV2 to TRBJ2-7, with a tentative D call TRBD2 (6 bases). The CDR3 totals 13 residues. Germline assignment: CDR1 SNHLY and CDR2 FYNNEI. The germline V and J ends were trimmed by 5 bases and 3 bases, with 11 bases remaining between them.

The chain carries TRBV13 and TRBJ2-1, with 11 bases lining up with TRBD2. Germline trimming cut 0 bases from V and 6 bases from J; bases unmatched to any gene: 1. The V gene's germline CDR1 is PRHDT and CDR2 FYEKMQ (reference sequence). The CDR3 has 15 residues. CDR3 in DNA: TGTGCCAGCAGCTTAGGCCTAGCGGGAGGCAATGAGCAGTTCTTC. It specifies CASSLGLAGGNEQFF.

The chain joins TRBV5-5 to TRBJ1-2, with 7 bases aligning to TRBD1. The CDR3 has 14 amino acids. Germline CDR1 SGHKS, CDR2 YYEKEE (reference sequence). V shed 4 bases, J shed 4 bases, and the junction held 7 bases outside the gene matches. The CDR3 region is CASSPETGFYGYTF. CDR3 nucleotide sequence: TGTGCCAGCAGCCCCGAGACAGGGTTCTATGGCTACACCTTC.

The chain joins TRBV6-1 to TRBJ2-7; D unresolved. Per germline, CDR1 MNHNS and CDR2 SASEGT. Trimming removed 8 bases at V and 3 bases at J, with 14 bases between. The CDR3 contains 13 residues. The CDR3 coding sequence is TGTGCCAGCGCCACAAGACGGAACTACGAGCAGTACTTC. The encoded protein is CASATRRNYEQYF.

The gene calls are TRBV28 and TRBJ2-1, with a possible D match to TRBD2 (5 bases). Per the germline V gene, CDR1 is MDHEN and CDR2 is SYDVKM. Trimming took 3 bases from V and 6 from J, leaving 15 bases between them. This CDR3 spans 15 amino acids. CDR3 nucleotides: TGTGCCAGCAGTTTTGGGCTAGCCCTCTCCAATGAGCAGTTCTTC. Its translation: CASSFGLALSNEQFF.

This clone is judged medium-sized. The chain recombines TRBV27 with TRBJ2-1, with D possibly matching TRBD2 (5 bases). V lost 4 bases, J lost 8 bases, and 12 bases lay in between. Germline CDR1 reads MNHEY; CDR2 reads SMNVEV (reference sequence). The CDR3 covers 13 residues. For the CDR3, the DNA is TGTGCCAGCAGTTCGGGATTAGTCTATGAGCAGTTCTTC. Its translation: CASSSGLVYEQFF.

The chain is built from TRBV9 and TRBJ1-6; D remains unclear. This CDR3 region has 16 residues. V was clipped by 0 bases and J by 4 bases, with 11 bases between them. Germline CDR1 reads SGDLS; CDR2 reads YYNGEE. CDR3 residues: CASSVAKDPYNSPLHF. CDR3 bases: TGTGCCAGCAGCGTAGCGAAGGACCCTTATAATTCACCCCTCCACTTT.

The chain uses TRBV27 and TRBJ2-7; D is uncertain. Trimming pared 3 bases from V and 2 bases from J, leaving 8 bases between. CDR1 and CDR2 from the germline V gene are MNHEY and SMNVEV (reference sequence). The CDR3 runs 13 residues. The DNA for the CDR3 is TGTGCCAGCAGTTTCCAATCTCCCTACGAGCAGTACTTC. It specifies CASSFQSPYEQYF.

This clone came up once. The chain carries TRBV5-6 and TRBJ1-5; D gene unclear. Germline lookup yields CDR1 SGHDT and CDR2 YYEEEE. V lost 2 bases to trimming and J lost 0 bases, with 6 bases between them. The CDR3 runs 14 residues. CDR3 sequence reads: CASSLQHSNQPQHF. CDR3 in DNA: TGTGCCAGCAGCTTACAGCATAGCAATCAGCCCCAGCATTTT.

The V call is TRBV7-3, the J call TRBJ2-1, with 7 bases matching TRBD2. CDR3 length: 16 amino acids. Trimming cost V 1 base and J 0 bases; bases outside gene matches: 3. Germline values: CDR1 SGHTA, CDR2 FQGTGA. CDR3 region: CASSLSGSVSYNEQFF. The DNA of the CDR3 is TGTGCCAGCAGCTTAAGCGGGAGTGTCTCCTACAATGAGCAGTTCTTC.

The chain employs TRBV7-9 and TRBJ2-1; D ambiguous. V lost 6 bases and J lost 7, with 10 bases in between. Germline V CDR1 and CDR2: SEHNR, FQNEAQ (reference sequence). The CDR3 runs 12 residues. CDR3 DNA: TGTGCCAGCAGGTTGGGATCGAATGAGCAGTTCTTC. As protein: CASRLGSNEQFF.

The CDR3 loop reads CASSPFGSGDEQFF. The CDR3 DNA reads as TGTGCCAGCAGCCCATTCGGGAGTGGGGATGAGCAGTTCTTC. The chain combines TRBV7-9 with TRBJ2-1; maybe TRBD2 (6 bases). This CDR3 comprises 14 residues. CDR1 is SEHNR, CDR2 FQNEAQ, per germline (reference sequence). V was cut by 5 bases and J by 8 bases, with 16 bases left in between. The full variable domain, rest sourced from reference TRBV7-9 and TRBJ2-1, is DTGVSQNPRHKITKRGQNVTFRCDPISEHNRLYWYRQTLGQGPEFLTYFQNEAQLEKSRLLSDRFSAERPKGSFSTLEIQRTEQGDSAMYLCASSPFGSGDEQFFGPGTRLTVL.

The chain has TRBV4-2 and TRBJ2-3; D is unclear. Germline V lookup: CDR1 LGHNA, CDR2 YNFKEQ. The CDR3 totals 16 residues. With 0 bases removed from V and 4 bases from J, the gap between germline ends came to 14 bases. The CDR3 region is CASSQEWLVSSDTQYF. The CDR3 DNA reads TGTGCCAGCAGCCAAGAGTGGCTAGTGAGCTCAGATACGCAGTATTTT.

Comment on this clone: The same CDR3 also results from other DNA sequences found in this sample. The chain employs TRBV20-1 and TRBJ2-3; the D is unclear. Trimming left V 4 bases short and J 2 bases short, with 1 base between. The CDR3 is 10 residues long. The V gene's germline CDR1 is DFQATT and CDR2 SNEGSKA (reference sequence). CDR3 protein: CSATTDTQYF. DNA of the CDR3: TGCAGTGCTACCACAGATACGCAGTATTTT.

V is TRBV2 and J is TRBJ1-5; possibly TRBD1 for D (5 bases). The CDR3 has 15 amino acids. CDR1 and CDR2 (germline): SNHLY, FYNNEI. Trimming shortened V by 6 bases and J by 3 bases, and 15 bases separated the two germline ends. The CDR3 coding sequence is TGTGCCAGCAGCTGGGGCGCGAGCCTCAATCAGCCCCAGCATTTT. Translating it yields CASSWGASLNQPQHF. The full variable domain, in which reference TRBV2 and TRBJ1-5 provide the parts outside the CDR3, is EPEVTQTPSHQVTQMGQEVILRCVPISNHLYFYWYRQILGQKVEFLVSFYNNEISEKSEIFDDQFSVERPDGSNFTLKIRSTKLEDSAMYFCASSWGASLNQPQHFGDGTRLSIL.

In its sample, this clone was seen a few times. This chain joins TRBV15 and TRBJ2-7, with D uncertain. V lost 5 bases, J lost 5 bases, and 13 bases lay in between. Per germline, CDR1 LNHNV and CDR2 YYDKDF (reference sequence). This CDR3 spans 13 amino acids. CDR3 amino acids: CATSVKSRDEQYF. CDR3 sequence (DNA): TGTGCCACCAGCGTAAAGTCACGCGACGAGCAGTACTTC.

This clone occurred once. The J gene is TRBJ2-1, the V gene TRBV9; D gene ambiguous. Germline V lookup: CDR1 SGDLS, CDR2 YYNGEE. The CDR3 loop spans 14 amino acids. Trimming pared 3 bases from V and 8 bases from J, leaving 15 bases between. The CDR3, as DNA: TGTGCCAGCAGCGCGGTGAGAGCGACGGATGAGCAGTTCTTC. It is translated as CASSAVRATDEQFF.

This chain's CDR3 is CASSRTALDRDGQFF. CDR3 coding DNA: TGCGCCAGCAGCCGGACAGCCTTGGACAGGGACGGGCAGTTCTTC. The V and J genes are TRBV4-1 and TRBJ2-1, with TRBD1 matching 8 bases. The germline V gene encodes CDR1 MGHRA and CDR2 YSYEKL. Unmatched junction bases numbered 14, after V lost 4 bases and J lost 12 bases. The CDR3 is 15 amino acids.

This sequence joins TRBV11-2 and TRBJ2-2, with TRBD1 identical over 7 bases. CDR1 is SGHAT and CDR2 is FQNNGV in the germline V gene. J was trimmed by 7 bases and V by 4 bases; bases with no gene match: 12. CDR3 length: 16 residues. CDR3 protein: CASSSSTGSKHGELFF. For the CDR3, the DNA is TGTGCCAGCAGCTCTTCGACAGGGAGCAAACACGGGGAGCTGTTTTTT.

The V gene is TRBV4-3, the J gene TRBJ2-5; unclear D gene. CDR1 LGHNA and CDR2 YSLEER come from the germline V gene. The CDR3 runs to 16 residues. Trimming cost V 0 bases and J 1 base, with 12 bases left between them. CDR3 in DNA: TGCGCCAGCAGCCAAGATAGAAACTTCCCCCAAGAGACCCAGTACTTC. It codes for CASSQDRNFPQETQYF.

This sequence joins TRBV5-8 and TRBJ2-7, with 7 bases aligning to TRBD1. This CDR3 has 16 residues. V shed 3 bases, J shed 0 bases, and the junction held 9 bases outside the gene matches. Germline V CDR1 and CDR2: SGHTS, YDEGEE. CDR3 in DNA: TGTGCCAGCAGCTCCTTTTGGGACAGCCCCTCCTACGAGCAGTACTTC. This translates into CASSSFWDSPSYEQYF.

This clone was picked up one time. The chain carries TRBV10-1 and TRBJ2-3; no definite D call. CDR1 and CDR2 (germline): WNHNN, SYGVQD (reference sequence). Trimming left V 2 bases short and J 6 bases short, with 3 bases between. The CDR3 runs to 11 residues. CDR3 amino acids: CASSETDTQYF. The CDR3 DNA is TGCGCCAGCAGTGAGACGGATACGCAGTATTTT.